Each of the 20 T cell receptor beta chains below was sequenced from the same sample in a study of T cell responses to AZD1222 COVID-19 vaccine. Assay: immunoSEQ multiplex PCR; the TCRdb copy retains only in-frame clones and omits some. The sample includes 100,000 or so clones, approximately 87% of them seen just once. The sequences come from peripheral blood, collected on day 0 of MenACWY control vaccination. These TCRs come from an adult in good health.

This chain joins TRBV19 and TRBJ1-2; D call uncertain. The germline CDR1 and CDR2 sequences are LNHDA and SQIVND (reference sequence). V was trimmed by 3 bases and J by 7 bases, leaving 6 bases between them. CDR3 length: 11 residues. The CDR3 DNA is TGTGCCAGTAGTATGTTAAGTGGCTACACCTTC. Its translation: CASSMLSGYTF.

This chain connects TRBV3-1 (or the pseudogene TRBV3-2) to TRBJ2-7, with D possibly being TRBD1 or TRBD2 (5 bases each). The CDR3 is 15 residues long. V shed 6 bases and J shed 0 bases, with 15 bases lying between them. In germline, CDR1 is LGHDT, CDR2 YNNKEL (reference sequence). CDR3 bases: TGTGCCAGCAGGGACACGGGATCCAGCTCCTACGAGCAGTACTTC. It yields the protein CASRDTGSSSYEQYF.

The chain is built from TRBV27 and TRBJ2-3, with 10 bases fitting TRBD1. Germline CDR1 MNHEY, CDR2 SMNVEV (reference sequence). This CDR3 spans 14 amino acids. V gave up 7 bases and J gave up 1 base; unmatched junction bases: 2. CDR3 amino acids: CASKGTGGTDTQYF. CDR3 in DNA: TGTGCCAGCAAAGGGACAGGGGGCACAGATACGCAGTATTTT.

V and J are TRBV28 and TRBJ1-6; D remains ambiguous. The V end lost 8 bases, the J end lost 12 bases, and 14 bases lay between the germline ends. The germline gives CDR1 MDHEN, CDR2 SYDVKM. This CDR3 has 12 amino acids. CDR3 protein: CASYNPLVPLHF. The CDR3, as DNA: TGTGCCAGCTATAACCCTCTCGTACCCCTCCACTTT.

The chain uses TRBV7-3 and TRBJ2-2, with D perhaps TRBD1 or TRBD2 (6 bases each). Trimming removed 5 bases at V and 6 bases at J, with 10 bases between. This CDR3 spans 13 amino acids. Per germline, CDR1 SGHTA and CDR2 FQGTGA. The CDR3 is CASSPGEAGELFF. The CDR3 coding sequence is TGTGCCAGCAGCCCAGGGGAGGCCGGGGAGCTGTTTTTT.

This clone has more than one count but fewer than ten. The CDR3 protein is CASSLDRDLDGYTF. The CDR3 DNA reads TGTGCCAGCAGCTTGGACAGGGACTTGGATGGCTACACCTTC. The rearrangement uses TRBV7-2 and TRBJ1-2, with 8 bases that match TRBD1. V was clipped by 3 bases and J by 6 bases; unmatched bases: 6. CDR1 and CDR2 from the germline V gene are SGHTA and FQGNSA. This CDR3 spans 14 amino acids.

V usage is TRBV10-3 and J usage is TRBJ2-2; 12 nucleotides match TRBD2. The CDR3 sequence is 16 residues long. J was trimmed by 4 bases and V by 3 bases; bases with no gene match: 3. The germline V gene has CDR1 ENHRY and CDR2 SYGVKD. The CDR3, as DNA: TGTGCCATCAGTGACTCTAGCGGGGGGGCCACCGGGGAGCTGTTTTTT. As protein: CAISDSSGGATGELFF.

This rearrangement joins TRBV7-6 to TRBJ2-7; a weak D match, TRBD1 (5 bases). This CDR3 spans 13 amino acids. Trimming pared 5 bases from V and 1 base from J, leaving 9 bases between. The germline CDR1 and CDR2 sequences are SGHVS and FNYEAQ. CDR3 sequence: CASSPRQSYEQYF. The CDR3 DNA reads TGTGCCAGCAGCCCAAGACAGTCCTACGAGCAGTACTTC. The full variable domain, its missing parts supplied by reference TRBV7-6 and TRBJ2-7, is GAGVSQSPRYKVTKRGQDVALRCDPISGHVSLYWYRQALGQGPEFLTYFNYEAQQDKSGLPNDRFSAERPEGSISTLTIQRTEQRDSAMYRCASSPRQSYEQYFGPGTRLTVT.

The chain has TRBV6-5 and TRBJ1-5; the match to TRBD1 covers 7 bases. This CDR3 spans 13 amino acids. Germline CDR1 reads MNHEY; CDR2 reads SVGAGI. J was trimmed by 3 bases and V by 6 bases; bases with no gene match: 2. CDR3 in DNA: TGTGCCAGCAGCGGGACAGACAATCAGCCCCAGCATTTT. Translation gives CASSGTDNQPQHF.

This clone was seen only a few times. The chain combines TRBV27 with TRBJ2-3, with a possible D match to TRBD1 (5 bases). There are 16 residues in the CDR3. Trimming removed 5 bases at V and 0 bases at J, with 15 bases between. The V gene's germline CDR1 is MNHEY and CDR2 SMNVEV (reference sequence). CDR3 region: CASSPTYTGSTDTQYF. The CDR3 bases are TGTGCCAGCAGTCCTACGTATACAGGAAGCACAGATACGCAGTATTTT.

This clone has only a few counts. The CDR3 coding sequence is TGTGCCAGTATGGGACAAAGGATAAACGGCAATCAGCCCCAGCATTTT. Translation gives CASMGQRINGNQPQHF. This chain uses TRBV19 with TRBJ1-5; D might be TRBD1 (6 bases). CDR1 LNHDA and CDR2 SQIVND come from the germline V gene (reference sequence). V was pared by 7 bases and J by 2 bases, with 18 bases between. This CDR3 comprises 16 residues. Supplemented by reference TRBV19 and TRBJ1-5, the full variable domain reads DGGITQSPKYLFRKEGQNVTLSCEQNLNHDAMYWYRQDPGQGLRLIYYSQIVNDFQKGDIAEGYSVSREKKESFPLTVTSAQKNPTAFYLCASMGQRINGNQPQHFGDGTRLSIL.

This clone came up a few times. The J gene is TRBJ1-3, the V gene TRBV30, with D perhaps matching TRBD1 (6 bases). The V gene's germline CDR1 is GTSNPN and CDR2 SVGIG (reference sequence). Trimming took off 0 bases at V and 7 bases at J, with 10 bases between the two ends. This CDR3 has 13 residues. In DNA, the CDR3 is TGTGCCTGGAGTGTATCGAGGGGGAACACCATATATTTT. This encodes CAWSVSRGNTIYF.

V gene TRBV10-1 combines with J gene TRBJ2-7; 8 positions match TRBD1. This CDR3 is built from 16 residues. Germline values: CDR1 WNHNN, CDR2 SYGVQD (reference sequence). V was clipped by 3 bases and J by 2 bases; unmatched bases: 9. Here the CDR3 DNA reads TGCGCCAGCAGTGATTACGGGACAGGTCGTACCTACGAGCAGTACTTC. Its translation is CASSDYGTGRTYEQYF.

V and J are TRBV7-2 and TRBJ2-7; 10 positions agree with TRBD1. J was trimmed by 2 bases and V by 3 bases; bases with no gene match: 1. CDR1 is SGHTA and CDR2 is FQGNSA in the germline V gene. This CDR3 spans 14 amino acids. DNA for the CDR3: TGTGCCAGCAGCTTCGGGACAGGGGCCTACGAGCAGTACTTC. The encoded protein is CASSFGTGAYEQYF.

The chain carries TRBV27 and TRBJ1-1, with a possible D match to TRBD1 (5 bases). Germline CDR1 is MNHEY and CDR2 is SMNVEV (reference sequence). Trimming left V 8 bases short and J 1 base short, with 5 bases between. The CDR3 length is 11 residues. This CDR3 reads CASGQNTEAFF. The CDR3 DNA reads TGTGCCAGCGGACAGAACACTGAAGCTTTCTTT.

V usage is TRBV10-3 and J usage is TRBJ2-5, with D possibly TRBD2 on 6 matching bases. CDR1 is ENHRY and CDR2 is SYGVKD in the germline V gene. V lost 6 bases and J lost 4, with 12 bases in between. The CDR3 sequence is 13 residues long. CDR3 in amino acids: CAIRRTEGETQYF. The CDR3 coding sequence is TGTGCCATCAGGCGGACGGAGGGAGAGACCCAGTACTTC.

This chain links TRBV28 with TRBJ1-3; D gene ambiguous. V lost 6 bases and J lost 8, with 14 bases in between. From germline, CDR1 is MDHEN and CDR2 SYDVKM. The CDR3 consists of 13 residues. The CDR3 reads CASRTRSVDTIYF. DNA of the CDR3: TGTGCCAGCAGGACACGGTCGGTAGACACCATATATTTT.

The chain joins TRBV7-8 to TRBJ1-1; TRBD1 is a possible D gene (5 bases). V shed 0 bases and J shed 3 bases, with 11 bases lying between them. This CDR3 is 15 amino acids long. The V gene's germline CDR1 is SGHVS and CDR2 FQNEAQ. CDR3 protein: CASSLAQGADTEAFF. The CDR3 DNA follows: TGTGCCAGCAGCTTAGCGCAGGGAGCGGACACTGAAGCTTTCTTT. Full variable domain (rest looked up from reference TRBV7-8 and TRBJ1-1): GAGVSQSPRYKVAKRGQDVALRCDPISGHVSLFWYQQALGQGPEFLTYFQNEAQLDKSGLPSDRFFAERPEGSVSTLKIQRTQQEDSAVYLCASSLAQGADTEAFFGQGTRLTVV.

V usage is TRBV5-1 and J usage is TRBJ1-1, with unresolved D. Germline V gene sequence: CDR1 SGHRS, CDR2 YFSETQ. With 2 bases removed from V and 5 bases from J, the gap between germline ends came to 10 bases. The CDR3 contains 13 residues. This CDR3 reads CASSFTDSTEAFF. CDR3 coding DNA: TGCGCCAGCAGCTTCACGGACTCGACTGAAGCTTTCTTT. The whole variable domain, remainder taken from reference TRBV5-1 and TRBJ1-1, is KAGVTQTPRYLIKTRGQQVTLSCSPISGHRSVSWYQQTPGQGLQFLFEYFSETQRNKGNFPGRFSGRQFSNSRSEMNVSTLELGDSALYLCASSFTDSTEAFFGQGTRLTVV.

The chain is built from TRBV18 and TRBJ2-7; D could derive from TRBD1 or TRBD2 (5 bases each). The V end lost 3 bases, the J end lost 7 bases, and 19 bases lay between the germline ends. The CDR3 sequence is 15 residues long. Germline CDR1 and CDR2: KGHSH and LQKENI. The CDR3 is CASSPDSGGLREQYF. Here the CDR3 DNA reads TGTGCCAGCTCACCCGACAGTGGGGGTTTACGGGAGCAGTACTTC.